Listed below are T cell receptor beta chains from one sample, sequenced in a study of blood T cell repertoires in COVID-19. Profiling relied on immunoSEQ multiplex PCR, and the TCRdb table lists in-frame clones only, not all of them. The sample has hundreds of thousands of clones, about 88% seen once; the top ten hold 1.5% to 2%. The sequenced material came from PBMCs or T cells enriched from blood (not recorded which). Receptors originate from a woman aged 45-65 years who had recovered from COVID-19. Both conserved end residues are part of each CDR3. The order of the fields is clone size, D gene, V gene, J gene, CDR3 DNA, CDR3 protein. D genes are given only for firm matches. Not every row has a clone size; where given, it reads once, few, many or a size class.

-	-	TRBV4-3	TRBJ1-2	TGCGCCAGCAGCCAAGCGTTGCAGGGGCCTAACTATGGCTACACCTTC	CASSQALQGPNYGYTF
few	TRBD1	TRBV28	TRBJ1-1	TGTGCCAGCAGTTTATCCCAGGGGGCGAGGTCGGACACTGAAGCTTTCTTT	CASSLSQGARSDTEAFF
-	-	TRBV6-1	TRBJ2-5	TGTGCCAGCAGTGAAAGTCTTTTCGGAGAAGAGACCCAGTACTTC	CASSESLFGEETQYF
-	-	TRBV3-1/TRBV3-2	TRBJ2-1	TGTGCCAGCAGCGCACGGGGGGCCGGCGGCAATGAGCAGTTCTTC	CASSARGAGGNEQFF
-	TRBD1	TRBV7-6	TRBJ1-1	TGTGCCAGCAGCTTAGTCGCAGGGGGCTCGAAAAACACTGAAGCTTTCTTT	CASSLVAGGSKNTEAFF
-	-	TRBV7-9	TRBJ1-4	TGTGCCAGCAGCCTCGGACAGATGGGTGAAAAACTGTTTTTT	CASSLGQMGEKLFF
-	TRBD2	TRBV7-3	TRBJ2-1	TGTGCCAGCAGCTGGCTCCCCCCTACTAGATCCGCGGGAGATTACAATGAGCAGTTCTTC	CASSWLPPTRSAGDYNEQFF
-	TRBD2	TRBV7-2	TRBJ2-7	TGTGCCAGCAGTAGTACTAGCGGGAGCAGGGGCTACGAGCAGTACTTC	CASSSTSGSRGYEQYF
-	TRBD1	TRBV18	TRBJ2-3	TGTGCCAGCTCACCAGGAAATTGGGACAGGCCCACAGATACGCAGTATTTT	CASSPGNWDRPTDTQYF
-	-	TRBV28	TRBJ2-3	TGTGCCAGCAGTTCGCAGGGGACGGGAACAGATACGCAGTATTTT	CASSSQGTGTDTQYF
-	-	TRBV11-2	TRBJ2-1	TGTGCCAGCAGCCCTACCACTAGTGTCTACAATGAGCAGTTCTTC	CASSPTTSVYNEQFF
-	-	TRBV6-1	TRBJ1-4	TGTGCCAGCAGTGAAAACGGTAATGAAAAACTGTTTTTT	CASSENGNEKLFF
few	-	TRBV4-2	TRBJ2-1	TGTGCCAGCAGCCAAGCTAAGCTGCGGCGGGAAGTGGGCGAGCAGTTCTTC	CASSQAKLRREVGEQFF
-	-	TRBV6-5	TRBJ2-2	TGTGCCACAACGCTTAGCGGACCGAACACCGGGGAGCTGTTTTTT	CATTLSGPNTGELFF
once	TRBD1	TRBV10-1	TRBJ2-7	TGCGCCAGCAGTGAGGGGGACAGGGGCCAAACCTACGAGCAGTACTTC	CASSEGDRGQTYEQYF
-	-	TRBV3-1/TRBV3-2	TRBJ1-2	TGTGCCAGCAGCCACCTAGACCGCTCTGGCTATGGCTACACCTTC	CASSHLDRSGYGYTF
-	TRBD2	TRBV19	TRBJ2-5	TGTGCCAGTAGTCTAGCGGGAGTGGTTGGGGAGACCCAGTACTTC	CASSLAGVVGETQYF
-	TRBD2	TRBV18	TRBJ2-3	TGTGCCAGCTCGGAGGGGCTAGCGGACACCGATACGCAGTATTTT	CASSEGLADTDTQYF
few	-	TRBV18	TRBJ1-2	TGTGCCAGCTCACCATCAGGGGCCCGGTATGGCTACACCTTC	CASSPSGARYGYTF
-	TRBD1	TRBV13	TRBJ2-5	TGTGCCAGCAGCTCCGCCGGGACAGCTCAAGAGACCCAGTACTTC	CASSSAGTAQETQYF
once	-	TRBV5-4	TRBJ2-3	TGTGCCAGCAGCTCCAGGGCCCACGCCAGCACAGATACGCAGTATTTT	CASSSRAHASTDTQYF
-	-	TRBV9	TRBJ2-1	TGTGCCAGCAGCCCCAATATCCAGTACAATGAGCAGTTCTTC	CASSPNIQYNEQFF
-	TRBD1	TRBV7-2	TRBJ1-5	TGTGCCAGCAGCCCGACAGGGGTTAGCAATCAGCCCCAGCATTTT	CASSPTGVSNQPQHF
-	TRBD1	TRBV7-2	TRBJ1-2	TGTGCCAGCAGCTCAAGATTAGGCCGAGGACAGGGAAAGGATGGCTACACCTTC	CASSSRLGRGQGKDGYTF
-	-	TRBV30	TRBJ2-3	TGTGCCTGGAGTGTATTTCGAGATACGCAGTATTTT	CAWSVFRDTQYF
few	-	TRBV7-9	TRBJ2-7	TGTGCCAGCAGGGACCAAGGACTCTACGAGCAGTACTTC	CASRDQGLYEQYF
-	-	TRBV5-5	TRBJ1-1	TGTGCCAGCAGCTTTAGACAGGTCTCTGAAGCTTTCTTT	CASSFRQVSEAFF
-	TRBD1	TRBV27	TRBJ2-1	TGTGCCAGCAGCCTCAGGGGGAATGAGCAGTTCTTC	CASSLRGNEQFF
-	-	TRBV7-6	TRBJ2-4	TGTGCCAGCAGCTTAAGGTCACGGGGACTCAGTGCCAAAAACATTCAGTACTTC	CASSLRSRGLSAKNIQYF
-	-	TRBV28	TRBJ1-3	TGTGCCAGCAGTTCGGGAGACAGCTCTGGAAACACCATATATTTT	CASSSGDSSGNTIYF
-	TRBD2	TRBV6-5	TRBJ2-5	TGTGCCAGCAGTCGACCGACTAGCGGCCAAGAGACCCAGTACTTC	CASSRPTSGQETQYF
few	-	TRBV14	TRBJ1-1	TGTGCCAGCAGCTACCGCGGGGACACTGAAGCTTTCTTT	CASSYRGDTEAFF
-	TRBD2	TRBV27	TRBJ2-7	TGTGCCAGCAGTTTTTCGACTAGCGGCAACTACGAGCAGTACTTC	CASSFSTSGNYEQYF
-	-	TRBV7-9	TRBJ2-1	TGTGCCAGCAGCCCCGTCTCCTACAATGAGCAGTTCTTC	CASSPVSYNEQFF
-	TRBD2	TRBV6-5	TRBJ2-1	TGTGCCAGCAGTTACGATAGCGGGAGCAATGAGCAGTTCTTC	CASSYDSGSNEQFF
-	TRBD1	TRBV3-1/TRBV3-2	TRBJ1-5	TGTGCCAGCAGCCGACAGGGTAGCAATCAGCCCCAGCATTTT	CASSRQGSNQPQHF
-	-	TRBV3-1/TRBV3-2	TRBJ2-5	TGTGCCAGCAGGGAAACAACCGAGACAAAAGAGACCCAGTACTTC	CASRETTETKETQYF
-	-	TRBV5-1	TRBJ1-6	TGCGCCAGCAGCTTGGCAGGGTTCGGTTCACCCCTCCACTTT	CASSLAGFGSPLHF
-	TRBD1	TRBV19	TRBJ2-1	TGTGCCAGTAGTAGACCGGGACAGGGGAACAATGAGCAGTTCTTC	CASSRPGQGNNEQFF
-	-	TRBV9	TRBJ2-7	TGTGCCAGCAGCGCGGCTAGCCCGTCCTACGAGCAGTACTTC	CASSAASPSYEQYF
-	TRBD2	TRBV10-2	TRBJ2-7	TGCGCCAGCAGGACTAGCGGGACCCCTGTCGACGAGCAGTACTTC	CASRTSGTPVDEQYF
-	TRBD2	TRBV19	TRBJ2-1	TGTGCCAGTAGTATATTTTCGGCGGGAGTCGGCAATGAGCAGTTCTTC	CASSIFSAGVGNEQFF
-	TRBD2	TRBV7-2	TRBJ2-7	TGTGCCAGCAGCTCTAGCGGGATTCTCTACGAGCAGTACTTC	CASSSSGILYEQYF